This entry describes one T cell receptor beta chain. TCRdb reprocessed the 5' RACE reads and keeps a single row for each CDR3 protein, giving no DNA. The listing records about 390,000 distinct CDR3 sequences. Per the germline V gene, CDR1 is DFQATT and CDR2 is SNEGSKA (reference sequence). CDR3 length: 15 amino acids. This sample is drawn from a study of T cells expressing NK-cell markers. The sequenced material came from blood T cells: a sorted CD56 or NKG2C T cell subset, CD4+ or CD8+ T cells, or bulk PBMC T cells (not recorded which). The V and J genes are TRBV20-1 and TRBJ2-1; TCRdb designates TRBD2, a call that cannot be tested without DNA. The receptor's source is a woman aged 50 to 60 in good health. The CDR3 sequence is CSATGLAGGSHEQFF.